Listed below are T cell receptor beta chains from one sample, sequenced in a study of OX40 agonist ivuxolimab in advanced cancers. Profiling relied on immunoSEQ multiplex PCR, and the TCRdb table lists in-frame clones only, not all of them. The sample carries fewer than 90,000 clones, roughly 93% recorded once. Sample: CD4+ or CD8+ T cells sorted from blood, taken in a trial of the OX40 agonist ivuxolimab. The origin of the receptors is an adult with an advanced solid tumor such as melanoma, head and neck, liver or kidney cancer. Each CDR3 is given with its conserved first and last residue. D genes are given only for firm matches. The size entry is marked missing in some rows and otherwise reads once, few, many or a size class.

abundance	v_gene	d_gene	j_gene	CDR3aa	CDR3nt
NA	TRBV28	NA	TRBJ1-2	CASSLSLSGGNYGYTF	TGTGCCAGCAGTTTGTCCCTATCAGGCGGGAACTATGGCTACACCTTC
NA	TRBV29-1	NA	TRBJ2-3	CSVDDGLVTDTQYF	TGCAGCGTAGACGACGGCCTTGTCACAGATACGCAGTATTTT
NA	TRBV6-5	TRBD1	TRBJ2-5	CASSYFEGAQETQYF	TGTGCCAGCAGTTACTTTGAGGGGGCACAAGAGACCCAGTACTTC
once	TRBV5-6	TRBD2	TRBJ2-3	CASSLPYAAGVLTDTQYF	TGTGCCAGCAGCTTGCCGTACGCGGCGGGAGTATTGACCGATACGCAGTATTTT
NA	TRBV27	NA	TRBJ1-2	CASTRRGVPNYGYTF	TGTGCCAGCACTAGACGTGGGGTGCCTAACTATGGCTACACCTTC
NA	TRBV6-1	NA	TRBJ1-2	CASSERAPNYGYTF	TGTGCCAGCAGTGAACGGGCCCCGAACTATGGCTACACCTTC
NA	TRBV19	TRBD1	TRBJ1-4	CASHATGDEKLFF	TGTGCCAGCCACGCGACAGGGGACGAAAAACTGTTTTTT
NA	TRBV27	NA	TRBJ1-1	CASSLSGLNTEAFF	TGTGCCAGCAGTTTAAGTGGCCTGAACACTGAAGCTTTCTTT
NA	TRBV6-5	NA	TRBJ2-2	CASSYSKLSTELFF	TGTGCCAGCAGTTACTCGAAGCTCTCAACGGAGCTGTTTTTT
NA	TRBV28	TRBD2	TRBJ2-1	CASSGSLAGGPGQFF	TGTGCCAGCAGTGGGAGTTTAGCGGGGGGGCCAGGGCAGTTCTTC
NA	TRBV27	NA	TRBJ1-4	CASSFIGQINGKLFF	TGTGCCAGCAGTTTCATCGGACAAATTAATGGAAAACTGTTTTTT
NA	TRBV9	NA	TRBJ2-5	CASRGQLEETQYF	TGTGCCAGCCGAGGACAGTTGGAGGAGACCCAGTACTTC
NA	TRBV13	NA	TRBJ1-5	CASSLGGQNNQPQHF	TGTGCCAGCAGCTTAGGGGGACAAAACAATCAGCCCCAGCATTTT
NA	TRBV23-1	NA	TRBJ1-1	CASSQSSYGVNTEAFF	TGCGCCAGCAGTCAATCAAGCTACGGCGTTAACACTGAAGCTTTCTTT
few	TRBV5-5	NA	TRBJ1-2	CASSLDTLIPYGYTF	TGTGCCAGCAGCTTGGATACCCTAATCCCCTATGGCTACACCTTC
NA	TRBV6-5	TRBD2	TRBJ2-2	CASRPLAGELFF	TGTGCCAGCAGACCACTAGCGGGGGAGCTGTTTTTT
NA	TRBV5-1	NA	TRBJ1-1	CASSLEGSEAFF	TGCGCCAGCAGCTTGGAAGGGTCTGAAGCTTTCTTT
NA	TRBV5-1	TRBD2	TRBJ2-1	CASRGGPDNEQFF	TGCGCCAGCCGGGGGGGTCCTGACAATGAGCAGTTCTTC